One T cell receptor beta chain is described in this entry. What it binds is unknown. Germline V gene sequence: CDR1 MNHEY, CDR2 SVGAGI. V lost 2 bases and J lost 6, with 18 bases in between. The CDR3 sequence is 16 residues long. Clones were read by immunoSEQ multiplex PCR, and TCRdb kept only the in-frame ones, dropping some. The data contain around 1.1 million clones, about 80% of them singletons. The data are from a study of shared clonotypes between healthy human individuals. General study findings and limits: Investigators collected only blood, and repertoires in tissues likely differ.

Sequences were obtained from memory CD4+ T cells from PBMCs. Subset noted: CD45RA-negative fraction. V is TRBV6-5 and J is TRBJ2-3; tentative D call: TRBD1 (5 bases). The origin of this receptor is a man between 18 and 29 years old in good health. Some clones in this sample may be carry-over from other donors' samples. The DNA for the CDR3 is TGTGCCAGCAGTTACAGGGGTGGAACCCCCTCCGATACGCAGTATTTT. Translation: CASSYRGGTPSDTQYF.